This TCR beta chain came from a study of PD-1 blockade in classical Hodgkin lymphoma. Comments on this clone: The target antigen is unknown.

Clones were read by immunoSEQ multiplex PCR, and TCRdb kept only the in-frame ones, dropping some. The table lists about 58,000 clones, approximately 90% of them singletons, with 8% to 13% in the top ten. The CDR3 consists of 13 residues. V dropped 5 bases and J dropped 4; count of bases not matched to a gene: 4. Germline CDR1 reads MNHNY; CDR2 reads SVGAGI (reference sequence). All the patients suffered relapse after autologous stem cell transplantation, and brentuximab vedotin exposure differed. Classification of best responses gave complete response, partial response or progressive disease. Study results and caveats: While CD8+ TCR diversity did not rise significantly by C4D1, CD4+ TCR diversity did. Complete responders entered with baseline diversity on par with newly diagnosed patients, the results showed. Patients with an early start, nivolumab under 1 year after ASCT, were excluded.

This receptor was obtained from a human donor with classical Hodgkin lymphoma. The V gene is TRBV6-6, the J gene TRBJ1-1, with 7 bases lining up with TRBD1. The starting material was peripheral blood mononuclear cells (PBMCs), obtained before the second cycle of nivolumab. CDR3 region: CASSAQGFTEAFF. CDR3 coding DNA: TGTGCCAGCAGTGCACAGGGGTTCACTGAAGCTTTCTTT.